This record looks at one T cell receptor (beta chain) sequence and its context. The antigen is not known. One junction end does not reproduce the germline sequence, and a read error may be involved. Sequence data for DNA of cultured CD4+ T cells were generated by the Oncomine TCR Beta short-read assay. TCRdb re-analysed the PCR reads in MiXCR, keeping a single row per CDR3 protein. Of some 11,000 distinct CDR3 sequences listed, around 30% are singletons. CDR3 length: 14 amino acids. Germline V CDR1 and CDR2: SEHNR, FQNEAQ (reference sequence). The data derive from a study of vaccination and CD4 T cells after COVID-19. Background on the study: Overlapping spike peptides of SARS-CoV-2, HCoV-NL63, HCoV-OC43 and HCoV-229E stimulated the cells. Notes on the study in general: Clonotypes reactive to SARS-CoV-2 had a median that went up from 21 to 38, but not significantly.

Treatment described: roughly 11-day PBMC culture with coronavirus spike peptide pools or control peptides (ViraFEST assay). The authors isolated CD4+ T cells by negative selection after more than nine days of culture. This receptor was taken from a human donor who had recovered from COVID-19. The chain joins TRBV7-9 to TRBJ2-5; TRBD1 might be the D (5 bases). The sample comprised CD4+ T cells from blood, cultured in vitro. The CDR3 DNA reads TGCGCCAGCAGCCTGACAGTGGGGCGGGAGACCCAGTACTTC. Its protein is CASSLTVGRETQYF. The full variable domain, rest sourced from reference TRBV7-9 and TRBJ2-5, is DTGVSQNPRHKITKRGQNVTFRCDPISEHNRLYWYRQTLGQGPEFLTYFQNEAQLEKSRLLSDRFSAERPKGSFSTLEIQRTEQGDSAMYLCASSLTVGRETQYFGPGTRLLVL.